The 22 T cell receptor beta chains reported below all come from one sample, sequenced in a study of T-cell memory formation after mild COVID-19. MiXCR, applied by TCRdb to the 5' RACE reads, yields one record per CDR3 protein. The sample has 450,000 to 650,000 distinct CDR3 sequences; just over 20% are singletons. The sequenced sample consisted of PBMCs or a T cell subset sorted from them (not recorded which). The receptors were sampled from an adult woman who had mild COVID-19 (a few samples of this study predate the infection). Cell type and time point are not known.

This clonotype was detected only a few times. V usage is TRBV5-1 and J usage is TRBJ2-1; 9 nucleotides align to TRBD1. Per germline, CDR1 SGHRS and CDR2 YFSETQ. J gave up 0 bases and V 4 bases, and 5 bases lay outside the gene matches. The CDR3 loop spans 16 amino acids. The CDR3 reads CASSPGTGSSYNEQFF. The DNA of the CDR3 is TGCGCCAGCAGCCCGGGGACAGGGAGCTCCTACAATGAGCAGTTCTTC.

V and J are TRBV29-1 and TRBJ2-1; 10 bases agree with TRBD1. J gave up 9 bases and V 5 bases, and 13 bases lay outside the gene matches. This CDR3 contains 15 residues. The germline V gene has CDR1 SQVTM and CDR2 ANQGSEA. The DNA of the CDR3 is TGCAGCGTTACGAGTAGGGACAGGGGATCGGGTGAGCAGTTCTTC. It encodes CSVTSRDRGSGEQFF.

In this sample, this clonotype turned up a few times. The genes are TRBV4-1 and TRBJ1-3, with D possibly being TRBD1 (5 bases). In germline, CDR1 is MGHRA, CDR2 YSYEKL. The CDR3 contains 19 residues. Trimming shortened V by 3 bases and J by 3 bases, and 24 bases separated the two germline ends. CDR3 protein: CASSQDAGSRRLGGNTIYF. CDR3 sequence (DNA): TGCGCCAGCAGCCAGGATGCAGGGAGTCGGAGGCTTGGTGGAAACACCATATATTTT.

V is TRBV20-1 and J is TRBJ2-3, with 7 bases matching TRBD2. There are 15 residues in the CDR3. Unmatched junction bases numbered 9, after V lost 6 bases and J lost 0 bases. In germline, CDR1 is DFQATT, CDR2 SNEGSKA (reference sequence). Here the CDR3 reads CSALALALSTDTQYF. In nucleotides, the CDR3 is TGCAGTGCACTAGCGCTAGCCCTTAGCACAGATACGCAGTATTTT.

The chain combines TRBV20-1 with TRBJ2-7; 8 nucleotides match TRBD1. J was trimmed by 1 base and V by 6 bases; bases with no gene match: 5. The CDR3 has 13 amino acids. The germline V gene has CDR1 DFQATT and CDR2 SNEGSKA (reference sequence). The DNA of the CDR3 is TGCAGTGCCCCTTGGGACAGGTCCTACGAGCAGTACTTC. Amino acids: CSAPWDRSYEQYF.

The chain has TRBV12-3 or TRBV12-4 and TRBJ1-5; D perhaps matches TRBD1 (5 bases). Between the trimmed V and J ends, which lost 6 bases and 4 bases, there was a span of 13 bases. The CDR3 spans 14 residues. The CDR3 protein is CASSSGTFNQPQHF. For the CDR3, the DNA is TGTGCCAGCAGCTCCGGGACCTTTAATCAGCCCCAGCATTTT.

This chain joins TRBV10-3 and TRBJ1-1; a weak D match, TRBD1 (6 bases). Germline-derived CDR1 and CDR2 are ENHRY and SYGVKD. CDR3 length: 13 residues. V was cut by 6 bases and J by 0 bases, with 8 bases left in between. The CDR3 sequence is CAIRDSLNTEAFF. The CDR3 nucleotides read TGTGCCATCAGGGACAGCTTGAACACTGAAGCTTTCTTT.

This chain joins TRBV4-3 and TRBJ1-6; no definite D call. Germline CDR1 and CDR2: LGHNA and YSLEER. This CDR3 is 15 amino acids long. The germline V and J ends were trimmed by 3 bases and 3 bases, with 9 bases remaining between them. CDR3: CASSQVGHYNSPLHF. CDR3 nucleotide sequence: TGCGCCAGCAGCCAGGTTGGGCACTATAATTCACCCCTCCACTTT.

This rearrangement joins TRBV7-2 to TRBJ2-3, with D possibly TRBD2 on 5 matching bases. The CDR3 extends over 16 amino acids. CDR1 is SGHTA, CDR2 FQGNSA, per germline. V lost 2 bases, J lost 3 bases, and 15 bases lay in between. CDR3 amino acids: CASSLNPAGWTDTQYF. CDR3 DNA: TGTGCCAGCAGCTTAAACCCGGCGGGTTGGACAGATACGCAGTATTTT.

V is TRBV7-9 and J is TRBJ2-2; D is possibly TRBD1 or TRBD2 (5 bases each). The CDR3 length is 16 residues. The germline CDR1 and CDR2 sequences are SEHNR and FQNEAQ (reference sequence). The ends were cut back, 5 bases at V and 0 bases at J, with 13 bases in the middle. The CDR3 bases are TGTGCCAGCAGCCCCCCGGGACGGACGAACACCGGGGAGCTGTTTTTT. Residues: CASSPPGRTNTGELFF. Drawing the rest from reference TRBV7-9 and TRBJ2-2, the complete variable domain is DTGVSQNPRHKITKRGQNVTFRCDPISEHNRLYWYRQTLGQGPEFLTYFQNEAQLEKSRLLSDRFSAERPKGSFSTLEIQRTEQGDSAMYLCASSPPGRTNTGELFFGEGSRLTVL.

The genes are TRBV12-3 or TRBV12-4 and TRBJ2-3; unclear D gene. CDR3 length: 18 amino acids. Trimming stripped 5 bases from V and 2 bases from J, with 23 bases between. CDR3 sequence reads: CASSALTWTVLNTDTQYF. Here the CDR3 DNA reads TGTGCCAGCAGTGCGCTGACTTGGACGGTCTTAAACACAGATACGCAGTATTTT.

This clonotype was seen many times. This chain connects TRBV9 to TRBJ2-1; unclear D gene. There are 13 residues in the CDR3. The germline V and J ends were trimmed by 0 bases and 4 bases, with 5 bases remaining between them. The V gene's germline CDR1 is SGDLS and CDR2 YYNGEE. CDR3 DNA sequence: TGTGCCAGCAGCGTAGCGGAATACAATGAGCAGTTCTTC. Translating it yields CASSVAEYNEQFF.

The CDR3 sequence is CSVRGGSYNEQFF. The CDR3 nucleotides are TGCAGCGTCAGGGGGGGCTCCTACAATGAGCAGTTCTTC. This sequence joins TRBV29-1 and TRBJ2-1; TRBD1 or TRBD2 may be the D gene (7 bases each). CDR1 and CDR2 from the germline V gene are SQVTM and ANQGSEA. Trimming pared 6 bases from V and 0 bases from J, leaving 9 bases between. The CDR3 covers 13 residues.

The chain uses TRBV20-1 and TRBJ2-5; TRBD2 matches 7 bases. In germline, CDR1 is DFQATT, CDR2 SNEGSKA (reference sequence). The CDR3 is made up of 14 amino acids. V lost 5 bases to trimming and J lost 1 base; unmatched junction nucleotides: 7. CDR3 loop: CSASPRTSQETQYF. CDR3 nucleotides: TGCAGTGCTTCACCCCGGACTAGCCAAGAGACCCAGTACTTC.

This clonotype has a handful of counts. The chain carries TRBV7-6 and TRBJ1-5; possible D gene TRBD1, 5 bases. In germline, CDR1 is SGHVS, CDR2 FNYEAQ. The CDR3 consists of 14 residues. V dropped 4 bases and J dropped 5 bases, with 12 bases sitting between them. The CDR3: CASSSGGGHQPQHF. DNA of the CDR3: TGTGCCAGCAGCTCCGGGGGAGGGCATCAGCCCCAGCATTTT.

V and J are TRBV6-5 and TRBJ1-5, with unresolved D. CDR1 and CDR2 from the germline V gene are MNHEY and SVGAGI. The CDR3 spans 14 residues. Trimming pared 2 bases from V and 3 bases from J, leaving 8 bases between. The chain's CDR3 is CASSYHGHNQPQHF. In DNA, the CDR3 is TGTGCCAGCAGTTACCACGGGCACAATCAGCCCCAGCATTTT.

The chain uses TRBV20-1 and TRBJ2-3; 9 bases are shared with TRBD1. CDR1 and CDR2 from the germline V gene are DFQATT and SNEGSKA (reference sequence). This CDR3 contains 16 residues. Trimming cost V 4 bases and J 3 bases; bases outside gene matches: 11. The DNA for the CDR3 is TGCAGTGCTACACCAGGGGACAGGGTCATTACAGATACGCAGTATTTT. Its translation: CSATPGDRVITDTQYF.

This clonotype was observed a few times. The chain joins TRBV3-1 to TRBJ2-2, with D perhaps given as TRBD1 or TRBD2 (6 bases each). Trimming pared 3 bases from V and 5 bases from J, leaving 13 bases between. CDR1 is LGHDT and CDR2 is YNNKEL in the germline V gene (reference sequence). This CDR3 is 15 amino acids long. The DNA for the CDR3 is TGTGCCAGCAGCCAGGGGGGCCTCGGGACCGGGGAGCTGTTTTTT. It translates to CASSQGGLGTGELFF.

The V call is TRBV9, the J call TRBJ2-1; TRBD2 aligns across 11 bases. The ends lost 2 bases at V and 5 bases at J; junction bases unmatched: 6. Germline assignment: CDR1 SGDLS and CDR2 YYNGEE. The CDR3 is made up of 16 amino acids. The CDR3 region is CASSVYSGRVNNEQFF. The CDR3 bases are TGTGCCAGCAGCGTCTATAGCGGGAGGGTTAACAATGAGCAGTTCTTC.

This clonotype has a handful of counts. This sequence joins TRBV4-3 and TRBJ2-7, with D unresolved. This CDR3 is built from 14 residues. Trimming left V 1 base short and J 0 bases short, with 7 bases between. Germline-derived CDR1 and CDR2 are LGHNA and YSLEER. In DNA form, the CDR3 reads TGCGCCAGCAGCCAAGGGGGAACCTCCTACGAGCAGTACTTC. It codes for CASSQGGTSYEQYF.

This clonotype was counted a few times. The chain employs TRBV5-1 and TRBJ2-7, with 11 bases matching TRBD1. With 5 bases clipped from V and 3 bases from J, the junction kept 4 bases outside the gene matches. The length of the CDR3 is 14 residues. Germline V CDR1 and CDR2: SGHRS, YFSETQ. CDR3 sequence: CASRPGQGDYEQYF. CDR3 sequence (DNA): TGCGCCAGCAGACCGGGACAGGGGGACTACGAGCAGTACTTC.

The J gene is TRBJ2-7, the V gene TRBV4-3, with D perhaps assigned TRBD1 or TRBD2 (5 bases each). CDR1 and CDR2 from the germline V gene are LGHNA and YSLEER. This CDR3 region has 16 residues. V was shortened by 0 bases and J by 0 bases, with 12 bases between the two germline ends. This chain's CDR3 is CASSQDTGTDSYEQYF. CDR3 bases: TGCGCCAGCAGCCAAGATACGGGGACCGACTCCTACGAGCAGTACTTC.